These 20 T cell receptor beta chains were all obtained from the same sample, sequenced in a study of T-cell memory formation after mild COVID-19. TCRdb reprocessed the 5' RACE reads via MiXCR and lists one record per CDR3 protein. Here the sample spans 360,000 or so distinct CDR3 sequences, 28% being singletons. The sequenced material came from PBMCs or a T cell subset sorted from them (not recorded which). These receptors all stem from an adult woman who had mild COVID-19 (a few samples of this study predate the infection). Cell type and time point are not known.

This clonotype has more than one count but fewer than ten. The chain has TRBV7-9 and TRBJ1-2, with D possibly being TRBD1 (6 bases). This CDR3 contains 13 residues. CDR1 and CDR2 from the germline V gene are SEHNR and FQNEAQ (reference sequence). Trimming stripped 5 bases from V and 7 bases from J, with 14 bases between. CDR3 residues: CASSTGTSLGYTF. Here the CDR3 DNA reads TGTGCCAGCAGCACCGGGACATCTCTTGGCTACACCTTC.

This chain links TRBV7-9 with TRBJ1-1, with unresolved D. Trimming took 2 bases from V and 3 from J, leaving 16 bases between them. This CDR3 has 16 amino acids. Germline lookup yields CDR1 SEHNR and CDR2 FQNEAQ (reference sequence). The CDR3 coding sequence is TGTGCCAGCAGCTTATTATCCTGGGGAGGAGACACTGAAGCTTTCTTT. Its translation is CASSLLSWGGDTEAFF.

The chain employs TRBV29-1 and TRBJ1-1; a possible D gene is TRBD1 (5 bases). This CDR3 is 13 amino acids long. V was clipped by 5 bases and J by 6 bases, with 16 bases between them. Per the germline V gene, CDR1 is SQVTM and CDR2 is ANQGSEA. CDR3 region: CSVTGFLGAEAFF. The CDR3 DNA sequence: TGCAGCGTTACCGGCTTCTTGGGGGCTGAAGCTTTCTTT. Supplemented by reference TRBV29-1 and TRBJ1-1, the full variable domain reads SAVISQKPSRDICQRGTSLTIQCQVDSQVTMMFWYRQQPGQSLTLIATANQGSEATYESGFVIDKFPISRPNLTFSTLTVSNMSPEDSSIYLCSVTGFLGAEAFFGQGTRLTVV.

The rearrangement links TRBV27 to TRBJ1-1; D unclear. CDR1 is MNHEY, CDR2 SMNVEV, per germline (reference sequence). The CDR3 is made up of 15 amino acids. Trimming cost V 2 bases and J 0 bases, with 10 bases left between them. The CDR3 nucleotides are TGTGCCAGCAGTTTAAGGAGGAAACTGAACACTGAAGCTTTCTTT. It encodes CASSLRRKLNTEAFF.

This clonotype was seen only a few times. This rearrangement joins TRBV6-2 or TRBV6-3 to TRBJ1-5; D ambiguous. This CDR3 has 15 amino acids. The germline gives CDR1 MNHEY, CDR2 SVGEGT. V gave up 0 bases and J gave up 3 bases, with 9 bases separating them. CDR3 residues: CASSYSRLNNQPQHF. In nucleotides, the CDR3 is TGTGCCAGCAGTTACTCCCGACTAAACAATCAGCCCCAGCATTTT.

This clonotype has just a few counts. This chain joins TRBV7-2 and TRBJ2-1; D gene unclear. The CDR3 loop spans 16 amino acids. Trimming cost V 1 base and J 0 bases, with 10 bases left between them. Germline V lookup: CDR1 SGHTA, CDR2 FQGNSA. The CDR3 loop reads CASSLGSAFSYNEQFF. The CDR3 DNA sequence: TGTGCCAGCAGCTTAGGATCGGCGTTCTCCTACAATGAGCAGTTCTTC.

The chain employs TRBV7-9 and TRBJ2-6, with D unresolved. The CDR3 runs to 19 residues. Trimming cost V 2 bases and J 0 bases, with 17 bases left between them. Germline values: CDR1 SEHNR, CDR2 FQNEAQ (reference sequence). In DNA form, the CDR3 reads TGTGCCAGCAGCTTAAAGTGGCCGTCAGTTAACTCTGGGGCCAACGTCCTGACTTTC. Amino acids: CASSLKWPSVNSGANVLTF.

This clonotype was seen more than once but under ten times. The chain joins TRBV12-3 or TRBV12-4 to TRBJ2-1, with D perhaps TRBD1 (5 bases). Trimming cost V 6 bases and J 4 bases, with 10 bases left between them. The CDR3 covers 13 residues. The CDR3 is CASSAGKYNEQFF. The CDR3 DNA reads as TGTGCCAGCAGCGCAGGGAAGTACAATGAGCAGTTCTTC.

The chain joins TRBV3-1 to TRBJ2-7, with D perhaps TRBD2 (6 bases). This CDR3 spans 15 amino acids. Per germline, CDR1 LGHDT and CDR2 YNNKEL (reference sequence). V lost 0 bases and J lost 6, with 15 bases in between. The CDR3 DNA sequence: TGTGCCAGCAGCCAAGAGTCGGGGACTTGGGGCGAGCAGTACTTC. This codes for CASSQESGTWGEQYF.

This clonotype was seen only a few times. V is TRBV10-3 and J is TRBJ2-7; 11 nucleotides agree with TRBD2. The CDR3 totals 15 residues. The trim removed 3 bases at V and 3 bases at J, leaving 4 bases unmatched. From germline, CDR1 is ENHRY and CDR2 SYGVKD. The CDR3 DNA is TGTGCCATCAGTGACCCCGGGACTAGCGGCTACGAGCAGTACTTC. This translates into CAISDPGTSGYEQYF.

This sequence joins TRBV7-8 and TRBJ2-1; D unclear. V was trimmed by 1 base and J by 0 bases, leaving 7 bases between them. The CDR3 is 15 amino acids. Germline V lookup: CDR1 SGHVS, CDR2 FQNEAQ. The CDR3 sequence: CASSLERYSYNEQFF. The CDR3 nucleotides read TGTGCCAGCAGCTTAGAACGTTACTCCTACAATGAGCAGTTCTTC.

V is TRBV7-3 and J is TRBJ2-5; TRBD2 matches at 8 bases. The CDR3 contains 16 residues. Unmatched junction bases numbered 12, after V lost 5 bases and J lost 4 bases. Germline V gene sequence: CDR1 SGHTA, CDR2 FQGTGA. The CDR3 DNA follows: TGTGCCAGCAGCCCCCTATTTGCGGGGGGTGTAGAGACCCAGTACTTC. Its protein is CASSPLFAGGVETQYF.

V is TRBV7-6 and J is TRBJ2-3, with 8 bases lining up with TRBD2. The CDR3 totals 16 residues. The germline gives CDR1 SGHVS, CDR2 FNYEAQ. The junction had 5 bases not matched to a gene; V was cut back by 0 bases and J by 3 bases. CDR3 bases: TGTGCCAGCAGCTTAGCACTAGCGGTCCTTACAGATACGCAGTATTTT. It specifies CASSLALAVLTDTQYF.

This clonotype has more than one count but fewer than ten. The rearrangement links TRBV15 to TRBJ1-1; D is possibly TRBD1 (5 bases). Germline V CDR1 and CDR2: LNHNV, YYDKDF (reference sequence). Deletions cut 0 bases from V and 3 bases from J, with 14 bases between. The CDR3 length is 16 residues. Here the CDR3 DNA reads TGTGCCACCAGCAGAGATGTGACCGGGGCAGACACTGAAGCTTTCTTT. As protein: CATSRDVTGADTEAFF.

The chain couples TRBV24-1 to TRBJ2-3; TRBD2 matches at 9 bases. The CDR3 has 16 amino acids. Germline V gives CDR1 KGHDR, CDR2 SFDVKD. J lost 4 bases, V lost 5 bases, and 9 bases had no gene match. CDR3 in amino acids: CATSVGSGRRADTQYF. The CDR3, as DNA: TGTGCCACCAGTGTCGGCAGCGGGAGGCGTGCAGATACGCAGTATTTT.

The rearrangement joins TRBV5-1 to TRBJ1-1; 10 bases align to TRBD1. Germline CDR1 and CDR2: SGHRS and YFSETQ. The CDR3 length is 15 residues. The V segment lost 6 bases and the J segment 5 bases; nucleotides outside the gene matches: 10. CDR3 protein: CASNPRGQGMTEAFF. The CDR3 DNA reads TGCGCCAGCAACCCTAGGGGACAGGGGATGACTGAAGCTTTCTTT. The complete variable domain, with remaining parts taken from reference TRBV5-1 and TRBJ1-1, reads KAGVTQTPRYLIKTRGQQVTLSCSPISGHRSVSWYQQTPGQGLQFLFEYFSETQRNKGNFPGRFSGRQFSNSRSEMNVSTLELGDSALYLCASNPRGQGMTEAFFGQGTRLTVV.

This chain uses TRBV6-5 with TRBJ1-1; perhaps TRBD1 as D (6 bases). Between the trimmed V and J ends, which lost 6 bases and 3 bases, there was a span of 17 bases. This CDR3 is built from 15 residues. Germline V lookup: CDR1 MNHEY, CDR2 SVGAGI. The CDR3 sequence is CASRSTGTVHTEAFF. For the CDR3, the DNA is TGTGCCAGCAGAAGTACAGGGACGGTCCACACTGAAGCTTTCTTT.

The chain recombines TRBV7-2 with TRBJ1-2, with D maybe TRBD1 (5 bases). The CDR3 has 14 amino acids. The V and J ends lost 1 base and 4 bases respectively, with 10 bases between them. Germline assignment: CDR1 SGHTA and CDR2 FQGNSA. The CDR3 sequence: CASSLGDRSYGYTF. CDR3 nucleotide sequence: TGTGCCAGCAGCTTAGGGGACCGTAGCTATGGCTACACCTTC.

The table lists this clonotype with a few counts. The chain links TRBV10-3 to TRBJ1-2; TRBD1 is a possible D gene (6 bases). CDR1 is ENHRY, CDR2 SYGVKD, per germline. The length of the CDR3 is 12 residues. Trimming took 6 bases from V and 4 from J, leaving 9 bases between them. CDR3 sequence reads: CAISGDTYGYTF. In nucleotides, the CDR3 is TGTGCCATCAGCGGGGACACCTATGGCTACACCTTC.

The chain combines TRBV5-1 with TRBJ2-5, with a possible D match to TRBD2 (5 bases). CDR3 length: 15 residues. The germline gives CDR1 SGHRS, CDR2 YFSETQ. Trimming removed 3 bases from V and 5 bases from J, with 17 bases in between. CDR3 amino acids: CASSSPGDPWETQYF. Here the CDR3 DNA reads TGCGCCAGCAGCTCCCCCGGGGATCCCTGGGAGACCCAGTACTTC.